The rows below give T cell receptor beta chains drawn from one sample of a study of T cell repertoires in cytomegalovirus infection. TCRdb passed the reads through MiXCR, listing each CDR3 protein once. The table has 900,000 to 950,000 distinct CDR3 sequences, approximately 31% seen once. For these TCRs, the target antigens are not known. Sample: cultured CD8+ T cells from PBMCs, taken from culture after CMV antigen stimulation. These receptors originate from a human donor in good health (CMV status not recorded). Some clones in this sample may be carry-over from other donors' samples. CDR3s include the opening cysteine and the closing phenylalanine or tryptophan. The order of the fields is CDR3 length, D gene, V gene, clone size, J gene, CDR3 protein, CDR3 DNA. A D gene is named only where the DNA matches it firmly. Clone size appears in some rows only: once, few, many, or a class for an expanded clone.

14	.	TRBV7-9	few	TRBJ1-1	CASSGRGVGTEAFF	TGTGCCAGCAGCGGCAGGGGAGTCGGCACTGAAGCTTTCTTT
14	.	TRBV24-1	.	TRBJ2-2	CATSVGGNTGELFF	TGTGCCACCAGTGTAGGGGGGAACACCGGGGAGCTGTTTTTT
14	.	TRBV27	.	TRBJ2-1	CASSPYEGYNEQFF	TGTGCCAGCAGTCCGTATGAGGGGTACAATGAGCAGTTCTTC
20	.	TRBV12-5	few	TRBJ2-1	CASGLELIRSYPRDYNEQFF	TGTGCTAGTGGTTTGGAGCTCATTAGGTCATACCCCCGAGACTACAATGAGCAGTTCTTC
14	.	TRBV27	.	TRBJ2-1	CASSDLDSYNEQFF	TGTGCCAGCTCCGACCTGGACAGCTACAATGAGCAGTTCTTC
15	.	TRBV27	.	TRBJ2-7	CASSLYGRGPYEQYF	TGTGCCAGCAGTTTATATGGACGGGGGCCCTACGAGCAGTACTTC
13	.	TRBV5-4	.	TRBJ1-1	CASRSSGSAEAFF	TGTGCCAGCAGGTCCAGTGGTTCCGCTGAAGCTTTCTTT
14	.	TRBV12-3/TRBV12-4	.	TRBJ1-5	CASSLYLSNQPQHF	TGTGCCAGCAGTTTATATCTTAGCAATCAGCCCCAGCATTTT
15	.	TRBV19	.	TRBJ2-1	CASRVQGYSYNEQFF	TGTGCCAGTAGAGTACAGGGATACTCCTACAATGAGCAGTTCTTC
13	TRBD1	TRBV7-9	.	TRBJ1-1	CASLKQGYTEAFF	TGTGCCAGCCTCAAACAGGGGTACACTGAAGCTTTCTTT
16	.	TRBV7-2	few	TRBJ1-5	CASSLNHLRSNQPQHF	TGTGCCAGCAGCTTAAACCATCTAAGAAGCAATCAGCCCCAGCATTTT
15	.	TRBV6-1	.	TRBJ2-3	CASSENPWGTDTQYF	TGTGCCAGCAGTGAGAACCCTTGGGGCACAGATACGCAGTATTTT
13	TRBD1	TRBV24-1	.	TRBJ2-1	CATSRTGYNGQFF	TGTGCCACCAGTAGGACAGGGTACAATGGGCAGTTCTTC
15	.	TRBV13	.	TRBJ2-2	CASAGLSVYTGELFF	TGTGCCAGCGCAGGGTTGTCAGTGTACACCGGGGAGCTGTTTTTT
15	.	TRBV15	few	TRBJ2-1	CATSRDSPGYNEQFF	TGTGCCACCAGCAGAGACAGTCCCGGGTACAATGAGCAGTTCTTC
14	TRBD1	TRBV20-1	many	TRBJ2-1	CSASHGTGYNEQFF	TGCAGTGCTAGTCACGGGACAGGCTACAATGAGCAGTTCTTC
13	TRBD2	TRBV7-6	.	TRBJ2-7	CASRGGLDYEQYF	TGTGCCAGCAGGGGGGGACTAGACTACGAGCAGTACTTC
16	.	TRBV27	few	TRBJ1-6	CASLMVGGSYNSPLHF	TGTGCCAGCTTGATGGTTGGGGGCTCCTATAATTCACCCCTCCACTTT
14	TRBD1	TRBV19	.	TRBJ1-5	CASTESGGNQPQHF	TGTGCCAGTACTGAGTCAGGGGGTAATCAGCCCCAGCATTTT
12	.	TRBV12-5	few	TRBJ2-3	CASGLRADTQYF	TGTGCTAGTGGTTTGAGGGCAGATACGCAGTATTTT
15	.	TRBV7-6	.	TRBJ1-6	CASSSRMGANSPLHF	TGTGCCAGCAGCTCCCGCATGGGGGCAAATTCACCCCTCCACTTT
21	.	TRBV19	few	TRBJ1-4	CASSITPGRGSDTQLLEKLFF	TGTGCCAGTAGTATAACCCCCGGGAGGGGAAGTGACACGCAGCTGTTGGAAAAACTGTTTTTT